This TCR beta chain was captured in a study of T cell responses to AZD1222 COVID-19 vaccine. The length of the CDR3 is 15 residues. Germline V gene data show CDR1 as LGHDT and CDR2 as YNNKEL (reference sequence). Data came from immunoSEQ multiplex PCR; TCRdb stores just in-frame clones and leaves some out. The table shows about 160,000 clones, with about 90% occurring only once. Regarding this clone: One end of the junction is discordant with germline, which a read error may explain.

The receptor was isolated from an adult in good health. Sequenced material: peripheral blood, taken on day 0 of MenACWY control vaccination. The chain joins TRBV3-1 (or the pseudogene TRBV3-2) to TRBJ2-2, with D tentatively TRBD1 or TRBD2 (5 bases each). CDR3 region: CASSKERGNTGELFF. DNA for the CDR3: TGTGCCAGCAGCAAAGAGAGGGGCAACACCGGGGAGCTGTTTTTT.